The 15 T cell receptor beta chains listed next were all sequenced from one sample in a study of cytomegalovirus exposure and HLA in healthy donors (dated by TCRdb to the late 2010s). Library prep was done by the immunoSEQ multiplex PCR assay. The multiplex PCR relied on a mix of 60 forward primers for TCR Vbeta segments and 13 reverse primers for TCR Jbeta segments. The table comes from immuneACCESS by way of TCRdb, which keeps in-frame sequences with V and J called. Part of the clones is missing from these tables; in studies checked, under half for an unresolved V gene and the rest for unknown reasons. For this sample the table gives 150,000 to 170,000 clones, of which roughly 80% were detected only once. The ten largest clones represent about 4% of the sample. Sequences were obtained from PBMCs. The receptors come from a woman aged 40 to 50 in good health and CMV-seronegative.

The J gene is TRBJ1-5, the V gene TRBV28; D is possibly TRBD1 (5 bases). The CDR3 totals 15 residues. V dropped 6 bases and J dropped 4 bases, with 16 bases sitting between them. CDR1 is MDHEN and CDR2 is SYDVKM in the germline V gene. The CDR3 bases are TGTGCCAGCAGCCTTACAGGATTCTCGAATCAGCCCCAGCATTTT. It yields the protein CASSLTGFSNQPQHF.

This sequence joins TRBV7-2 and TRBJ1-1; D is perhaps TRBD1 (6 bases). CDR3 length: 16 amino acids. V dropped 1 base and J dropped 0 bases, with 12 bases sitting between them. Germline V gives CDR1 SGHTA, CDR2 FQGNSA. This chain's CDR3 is CASSLDGNRVNTEAFF. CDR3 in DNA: TGTGCCAGCAGCTTAGATGGCAACAGGGTGAACACTGAAGCTTTCTTT.

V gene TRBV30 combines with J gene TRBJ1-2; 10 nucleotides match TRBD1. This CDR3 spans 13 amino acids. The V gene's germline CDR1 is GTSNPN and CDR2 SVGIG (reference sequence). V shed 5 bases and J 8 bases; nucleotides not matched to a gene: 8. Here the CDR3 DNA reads TGTGCCTGGGGGGGACAGGGGTCCAACGGCTACACCTTC. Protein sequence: CAWGGQGSNGYTF. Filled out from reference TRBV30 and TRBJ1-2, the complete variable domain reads SQTIHQWPATLVQPVGSPLSLECTVEGTSNPNLYWYRQAAGRGLQLLFYSVGIGQISSEVPQNLSASRPQDRQFILSSKKLLLSDSGFYLCAWGGQGSNGYTFGSGTRLTVV.

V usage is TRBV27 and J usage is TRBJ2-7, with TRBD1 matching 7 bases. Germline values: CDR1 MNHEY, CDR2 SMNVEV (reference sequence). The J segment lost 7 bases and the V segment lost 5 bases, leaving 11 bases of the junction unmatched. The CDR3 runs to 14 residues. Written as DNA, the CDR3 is TGTGCCAGCAGTCCTAGCCGGGACAGCGGAGAGCAGTACTTC. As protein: CASSPSRDSGEQYF.

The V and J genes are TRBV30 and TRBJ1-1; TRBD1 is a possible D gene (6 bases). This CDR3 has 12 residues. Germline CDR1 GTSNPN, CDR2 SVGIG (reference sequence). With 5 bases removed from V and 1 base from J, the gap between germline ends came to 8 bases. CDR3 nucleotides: TGTGCCTGGGACAGGAAGAACACTGAAGCTTTCTTT. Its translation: CAWDRKNTEAFF.

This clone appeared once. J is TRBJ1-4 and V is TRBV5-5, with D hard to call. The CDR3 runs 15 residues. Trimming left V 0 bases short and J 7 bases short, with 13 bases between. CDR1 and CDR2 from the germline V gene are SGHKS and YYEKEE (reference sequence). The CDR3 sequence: CASSLAWAQSEKLFF. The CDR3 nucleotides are TGTGCCAGCAGCTTGGCGTGGGCGCAAAGTGAAAAACTGTTTTTT.

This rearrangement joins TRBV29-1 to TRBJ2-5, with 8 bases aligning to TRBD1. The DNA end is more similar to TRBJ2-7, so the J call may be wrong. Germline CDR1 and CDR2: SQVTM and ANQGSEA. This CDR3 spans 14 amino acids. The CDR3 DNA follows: TGCAGCGTGATCAGGGGGCTCGAGGGATACGAGCAGTACTTC. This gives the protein CSVIRGLEGYEQYF.

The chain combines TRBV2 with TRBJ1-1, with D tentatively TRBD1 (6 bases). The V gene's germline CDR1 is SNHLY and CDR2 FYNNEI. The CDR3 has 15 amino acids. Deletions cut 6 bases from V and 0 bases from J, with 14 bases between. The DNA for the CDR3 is TGTGCCAGCAGCCTCCAGGGGACCATGAACACTGAAGCTTTCTTT. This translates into CASSLQGTMNTEAFF.

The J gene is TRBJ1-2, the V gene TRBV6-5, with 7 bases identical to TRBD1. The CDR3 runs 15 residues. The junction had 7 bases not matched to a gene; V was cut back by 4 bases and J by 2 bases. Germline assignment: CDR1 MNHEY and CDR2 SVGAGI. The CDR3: CASSSTGANNYGYTF. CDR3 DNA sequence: TGTGCCAGCAGTTCAACAGGGGCCAACAACTATGGCTACACCTTC.

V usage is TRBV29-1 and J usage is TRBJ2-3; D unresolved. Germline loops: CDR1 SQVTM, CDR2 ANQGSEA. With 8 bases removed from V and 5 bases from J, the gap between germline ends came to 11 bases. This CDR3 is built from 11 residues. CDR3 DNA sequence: TGCAGCCTAATCGAGGTAGATACGCAGTATTTT. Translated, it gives CSLIEVDTQYF.

The CDR3 DNA sequence: TGTGCCAGTAGTATCTTTCGGCAGGGCGGTGATGAAAAACTGTTTTTT. Translated: CASSIFRQGGDEKLFF. V usage is TRBV19 and J usage is TRBJ1-4, with D possibly being TRBD1 (5 bases). Germline V gene lookup returns CDR1 LNHDA and CDR2 SQIVND (reference sequence). CDR3 size: 16 residues. V lost 3 bases, J lost 6 bases, and 17 bases lay in between.

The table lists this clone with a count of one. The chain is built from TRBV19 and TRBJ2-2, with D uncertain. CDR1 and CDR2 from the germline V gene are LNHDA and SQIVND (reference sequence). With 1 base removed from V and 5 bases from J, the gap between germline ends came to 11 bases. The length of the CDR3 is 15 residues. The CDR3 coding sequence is TGTGCCAGTAGTATAGGAAGTCGCGGAACCGGGGAGCTGTTTTTT. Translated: CASSIGSRGTGELFF.

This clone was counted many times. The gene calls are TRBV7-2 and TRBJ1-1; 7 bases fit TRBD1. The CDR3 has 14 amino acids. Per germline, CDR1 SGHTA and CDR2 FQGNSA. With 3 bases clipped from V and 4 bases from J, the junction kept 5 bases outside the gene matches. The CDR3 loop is CASSFTGEVTEAFF. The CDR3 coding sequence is TGTGCCAGCAGCTTTACAGGGGAAGTCACTGAAGCTTTCTTT.

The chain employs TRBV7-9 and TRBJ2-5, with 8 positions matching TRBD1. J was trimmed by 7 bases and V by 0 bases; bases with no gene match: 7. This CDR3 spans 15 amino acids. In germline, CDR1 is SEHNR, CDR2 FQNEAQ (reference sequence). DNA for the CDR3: TGTGCCAGCAGCTTAGCTGGGACAGGCGACTCGACCCAGTACTTC. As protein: CASSLAGTGDSTQYF. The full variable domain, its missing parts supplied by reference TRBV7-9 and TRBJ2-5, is DTGVSQNPRHKITKRGQNVTFRCDPISEHNRLYWYRQTLGQGPEFLTYFQNEAQLEKSRLLSDRFSAERPKGSFSTLEIQRTEQGDSAMYLCASSLAGTGDSTQYFGPGTRLLVL.

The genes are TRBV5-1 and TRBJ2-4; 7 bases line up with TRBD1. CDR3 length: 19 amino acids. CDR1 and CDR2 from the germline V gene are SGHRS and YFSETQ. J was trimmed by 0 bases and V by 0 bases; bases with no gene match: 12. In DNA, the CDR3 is TGCGCCAGCAGCTTGGGATCCGGGACAGCGTCCCTAGCCAAAAACATTCAGTACTTC. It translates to CASSLGSGTASLAKNIQYF.